Listed below are T cell receptor beta chains from one sample, sequenced in a study of OX40 agonist ivuxolimab in advanced cancers. Some clones are missing from TCRdb's copy, which holds only in-frame ones; the method was immunoSEQ multiplex PCR. The data hold tens of thousands of clones, with about four fifths observed a single time. The sequences come from CD4+ or CD8+ T cells sorted from blood, collected in a trial of the OX40 agonist ivuxolimab. These receptors were obtained from an adult with an advanced solid tumor such as melanoma, head and neck, liver or kidney cancer. The CDR3 runs from the conserved cysteine through the conserved F or W. Each record gives: CDR3 protein, CDR3 DNA, V gene, clone size, D gene, J gene. D genes are given only for firm matches. A row's size may be missing; if present it is once, few, many or a size class.

CDR3aa: CASSVDSRTTGELFF
CDR3nt: TGTGCCAGCAGTGTGGATAGTCGCACCACCGGGGAGCTGTTTTTT
v_gene: TRBV2
abundance: NA
d_gene: NA
j_gene: TRBJ2-2

CDR3aa: CASSLGAGAGDEQFF
CDR3nt: TGTGCCAGCAGCTTAGGGGCGGGAGCAGGGGATGAGCAGTTCTTC
v_gene: TRBV13
abundance: once
d_gene: NA
j_gene: TRBJ2-1

CDR3aa: CASSYEGNIQYF
CDR3nt: TGTGCCAGCAGTTACGAAGGGAACATTCAGTACTTC
v_gene: TRBV6-6
abundance: NA
d_gene: NA
j_gene: TRBJ2-4

CDR3aa: CASSSGRSSGNTIYF
CDR3nt: TGTGCCAGCAGCTCGGGACGGAGCTCTGGAAACACCATATATTTT
v_gene: TRBV7-2
abundance: NA
d_gene: NA
j_gene: TRBJ1-3

CDR3aa: CATSSLEWYSEETQYF
CDR3nt: TGTGCCACCAGCAGCCTGGAGTGGTATTCCGAAGAGACCCAGTACTTC
v_gene: TRBV15
abundance: NA
d_gene: NA
j_gene: TRBJ2-5

CDR3aa: CASSKVRFGTYEQYF
CDR3nt: TGTGCCAGCAGCAAAGTTCGGTTCGGTACCTACGAGCAGTACTTC
v_gene: TRBV21-1
abundance: once
d_gene: NA
j_gene: TRBJ2-7

CDR3aa: CASSPDQGLAGNEQFF
CDR3nt: TGCGCCAGCAGCCCCGACCAGGGACTAGCGGGAAATGAGCAGTTCTTC
v_gene: TRBV4-3
abundance: NA
d_gene: TRBD2
j_gene: TRBJ2-1

CDR3aa: CASSPRTGTGELFF
CDR3nt: TGTGCCAGCTCACCTAGAACCGGAACCGGGGAGCTGTTTTTT
v_gene: TRBV18
abundance: few
d_gene: NA
j_gene: TRBJ2-2

CDR3aa: CASSLGTTGGPTDTQYF
CDR3nt: TGTGCCAGCAGCTTGGGGACCACAGGGGGCCCCACAGATACGCAGTATTTT
v_gene: TRBV5-8
abundance: NA
d_gene: TRBD1
j_gene: TRBJ2-3

CDR3aa: CASSLSRDPGDTQYF
CDR3nt: TGTGCCAGCAGCTTGTCCCGGGACCCGGGAGATACGCAGTATTTT
v_gene: TRBV7-3
abundance: NA
d_gene: NA
j_gene: TRBJ2-3

CDR3aa: CASSLWVSGQGGTYEQYF
CDR3nt: TGCGCCAGCAGCTTGTGGGTGTCTGGACAGGGTGGAACCTACGAGCAGTACTTC
v_gene: TRBV5-1
abundance: NA
d_gene: TRBD1
j_gene: TRBJ2-7

CDR3aa: CASRWDTGNTIYF
CDR3nt: TGTGCCAGCAGATGGGACACTGGAAACACCATATATTTT
v_gene: TRBV2
abundance: few
d_gene: NA
j_gene: TRBJ1-3

CDR3aa: CASSVAQGGVTNEQFF
CDR3nt: TGTGCCAGCAGCGTAGCCCAGGGGGGGGTTACAAATGAGCAGTTCTTC
v_gene: TRBV9
abundance: NA
d_gene: NA
j_gene: TRBJ2-1

CDR3aa: CAVAFKQADNLNQPQHF
CDR3nt: TGCGCCGTAGCATTCAAACAGGCGGACAATCTAAATCAGCCCCAGCATTTT
v_gene: TRBV28
abundance: NA
d_gene: NA
j_gene: TRBJ1-5